These 7 T cell receptor beta chains were sequenced from one sample in a study of T cell repertoires in cytomegalovirus infection. No antigen has been assigned to these receptors. From the reads, TCRdb called clonotypes with MiXCR, one entry per CDR3 protein. The sample comprises approximately 910,000 distinct CDR3 sequences, 30% to 40% of which are singletons, and around 15% rests with the top ten. Material: cultured CD8+ T cells from PBMCs, obtained from culture after CMV antigen stimulation. These receptors all stem from a human donor in good health (CMV status not recorded). Some clones in this sample may be carry-over from other donors' samples.

This chain joins TRBV11-2 and TRBJ2-3; 8 positions agree with TRBD1. Trimming cost V 3 bases and J 2 bases; bases outside gene matches: 7. The CDR3 consists of 16 residues. Germline CDR1 SGHAT, CDR2 FQNNGV. The CDR3 loop reads CASSFRDRFVTDTQYF. CDR3 coding DNA: TGTGCCAGCAGCTTCCGGGACAGGTTCGTCACAGATACGCAGTATTTT.

The V call is TRBV7-9, the J call TRBJ1-2; unclear D gene. The V gene's germline CDR1 is SEHNR and CDR2 FQNEAQ (reference sequence). Trimming removed 5 bases from V and 3 bases from J, with 10 bases in between. CDR3 size: 13 residues. The CDR3 nucleotides are TGTGCCAGCAGCGCCTCGGGGTACTATGGCTACACCTTC. It yields the protein CASSASGYYGYTF. The variable domain in full, with the rest retrieved from reference TRBV7-9 and TRBJ1-2, is DTGVSQNPRHKITKRGQNVTFRCDPISEHNRLYWYRQTLGQGPEFLTYFQNEAQLEKSRLLSDRFSAERPKGSFSTLEIQRTEQGDSAMYLCASSASGYYGYTFGSGTRLTVV.

The CDR3 loop is CASSVVGEFTDTQYF. The DNA for the CDR3 is TGTGCCAGCAGCGTAGTGGGAGAATTCACAGATACGCAGTATTTT. The chain combines TRBV9 with TRBJ2-3; D perhaps matches TRBD2 (5 bases). Germline V gene lookup returns CDR1 SGDLS and CDR2 YYNGEE. The V and J ends lost 0 bases and 2 bases respectively, with 10 bases between them. CDR3 length equals 15 residues. The complete variable domain, with remaining parts taken from reference TRBV9 and TRBJ2-3, reads DSGVTQTPKHLITATGQRVTLRCSPRSGDLSVYWYQQSLDQGLQFLIQYYNGEERAKGNILERFSAQQFPDLHSELNLSSLELGDSALYFCASSVVGEFTDTQYFGPGTRLTVL.

There are a few counts of this clonotype. The V gene is TRBV4-1, the J gene TRBJ2-7; 7 bases map to TRBD1. Germline V gene lookup returns CDR1 MGHRA and CDR2 YSYEKL. The CDR3 runs 14 residues. Trimming removed 3 bases from V and 4 bases from J; junction bases left unmatched: 6. As DNA, the CDR3 is TGCGCCAGCAGCCATTCCGGACAGGCTTACGAGCAGTACTTC. Translating gives CASSHSGQAYEQYF.

This clonotype was observed a handful of times. This chain joins TRBV7-2 and TRBJ1-6; D possibly corresponds to TRBD1 (5 bases). V was cut by 5 bases and J by 7 bases, with 15 bases left in between. The CDR3 is made up of 15 amino acids. Germline V gives CDR1 SGHTA, CDR2 FQGNSA. CDR3 nucleotides: TGTGCCAGCAGCCCGTCTTCGGGGGGAAATTCACCCCTCCACTTT. This gives the protein CASSPSSGGNSPLHF.

The V gene is TRBV7-3, the J gene TRBJ2-3; 9 bases line up with TRBD2. The CDR3 consists of 18 residues. Trimming removed 2 bases from V and 4 bases from J; junction bases left unmatched: 13. Germline V lookup: CDR1 SGHTA, CDR2 FQGTGA. The CDR3 reads CASSLGPGGGALADTQYF. CDR3 coding DNA: TGTGCCAGCAGCTTAGGGCCGGGCGGGGGGGCACTCGCAGATACGCAGTATTTT.

This chain joins TRBV9 and TRBJ2-1; 7 nucleotides align to TRBD2. This CDR3 region has 15 residues. Germline V gene sequence: CDR1 SGDLS, CDR2 YYNGEE. J was trimmed by 4 bases and V by 0 bases; bases with no gene match: 4. CDR3 loop: CASSVDAGVYNEQFF. CDR3 sequence (DNA): TGTGCCAGCAGCGTAGATGCGGGGGTGTACAATGAGCAGTTCTTC.